This T cell receptor beta chain was captured in a study of T cell changes during pregnancy in multiple sclerosis. The CDR3 spans 14 residues. CDR1 SQVTM and CDR2 ANQGSEA come from the germline V gene. Trimming removed 5 bases from V and 4 bases from J, with 15 bases in between. This clone was detected once. TCRdb keeps only in-frame clones here, not all; method: immunoSEQ multiplex PCR. The sample shows 80,000 to 100,000 clones, 93% of them seen only once. The TCR comes from a female donor with multiple sclerosis, enrolled in a pregnancy study. The specimen was peripheral blood, collected after pregnancy. This chain links TRBV29-1 with TRBJ2-1; weak D call: TRBD2 (7 bases). The CDR3 sequence is CSVSGRGGYNEQFF. Written as DNA, the CDR3 is TGCAGCGTTTCGGGTAGGGGGGGGTACAATGAGCAGTTCTTC.